The subject of this entry is one T cell receptor (beta chain). CDR1 is SGDLS and CDR2 is YYNGEE in the germline V gene. The CDR3 loop spans 11 amino acids. The germline V and J ends were trimmed by 3 bases and 3 bases, with 1 base remaining between them. The data are from a study of CD8+ T cells in alopecia areata. Sequencing templates came from extracted RNA that was reverse transcribed into cDNA. Repertoires were generated with immunoSEQ multiplex PCR, while TCRdb's copy carries only in-frame clones and drops some. The data contain fewer than 250,000 clones, approximately 38% of them seen just once; the ten biggest clones take up around 0.48%. Treatment in this sample: oral pan-JAK inhibitor, 5-10 mg twice daily.

The receptor's source is a human donor with alopecia areata. Specimen: CD4+ T cells sorted from blood, collected between weeks 30 and 35, from a patient treated with tofacitinib. J is TRBJ2-1 and V is TRBV9; D uncertain. In DNA form, the CDR3 reads TGTGCCAGCAGCGGCTACAATGAGCAGTTCTTC. This codes for CASSGYNEQFF.